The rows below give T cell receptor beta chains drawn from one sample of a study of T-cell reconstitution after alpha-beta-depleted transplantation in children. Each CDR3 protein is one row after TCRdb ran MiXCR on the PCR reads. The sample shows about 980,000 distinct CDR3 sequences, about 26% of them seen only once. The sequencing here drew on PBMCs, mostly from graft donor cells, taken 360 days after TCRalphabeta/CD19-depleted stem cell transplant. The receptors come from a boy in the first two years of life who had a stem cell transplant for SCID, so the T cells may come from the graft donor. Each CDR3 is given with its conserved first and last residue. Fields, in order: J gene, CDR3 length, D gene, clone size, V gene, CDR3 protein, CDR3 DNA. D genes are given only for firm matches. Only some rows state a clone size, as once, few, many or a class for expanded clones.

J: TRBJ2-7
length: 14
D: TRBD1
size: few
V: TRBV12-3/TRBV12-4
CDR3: CASSRGLSSYEQYF
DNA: TGTGCCAGCAGTAGGGGGCTGAGCTCCTACGAGCAGTACTTC

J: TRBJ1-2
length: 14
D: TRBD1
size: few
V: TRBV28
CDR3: CASSLTGGSYGYTF
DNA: TGTGCCAGCAGTTTGACAGGGGGCTCCTATGGCTACACCTTC

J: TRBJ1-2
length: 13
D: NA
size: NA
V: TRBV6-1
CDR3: CASSQRQIYGYTF
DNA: TGTGCCAGCAGCCAAAGACAGATCTATGGCTACACCTTC

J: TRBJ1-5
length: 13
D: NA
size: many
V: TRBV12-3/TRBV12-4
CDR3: CASRQGGNQPQHF
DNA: TGTGCCAGCAGGCAGGGAGGCAATCAGCCCCAGCATTTT

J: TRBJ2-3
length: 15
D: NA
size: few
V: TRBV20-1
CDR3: CSASSWGLATDTQYF
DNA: TGCAGTGCTTCTTCTTGGGGGCTTGCCACAGATACGCAGTATTTT

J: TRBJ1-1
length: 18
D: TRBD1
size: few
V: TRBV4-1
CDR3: CASSLLPGTGRMNTEAFF
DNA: TGCGCCAGCAGCCTCCTTCCGGGGACAGGGCGTATGAACACTGAAGCTTTCTTT

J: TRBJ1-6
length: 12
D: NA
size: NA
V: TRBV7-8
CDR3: CASSSGTLSLHF
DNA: TGTGCCAGCAGCTCCGGTACTTTATCCCTCCACTTT

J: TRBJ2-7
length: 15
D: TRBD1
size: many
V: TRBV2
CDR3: CASSALPTGAYEQYF
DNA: TGTGCCAGCAGTGCCCTACCGACAGGGGCCTACGAGCAGTACTTC

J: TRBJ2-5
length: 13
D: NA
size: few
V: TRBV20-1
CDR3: CSASGLSQETQYF
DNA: TGCAGTGCTAGCGGACTGAGCCAAGAGACCCAGTACTTC

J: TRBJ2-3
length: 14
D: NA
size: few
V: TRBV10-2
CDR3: CASLPGLSTDTQYF
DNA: TGCGCCAGCCTTCCGGGACTCAGCACAGATACGCAGTATTTT

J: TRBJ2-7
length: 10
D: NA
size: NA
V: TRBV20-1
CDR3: CSALANEQYF
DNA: TGCAGTGCCCTCGCCAACGAGCAGTACTTC

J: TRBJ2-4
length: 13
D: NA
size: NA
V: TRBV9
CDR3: CASSPDSGSIQYF
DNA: TGTGCCAGCAGTCCTGACAGTGGGAGCATTCAGTACTTC

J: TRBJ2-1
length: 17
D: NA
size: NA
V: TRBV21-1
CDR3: CASSKRGLASSYNEQFF
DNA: TGTGCCAGCAGCAAAAGGGGACTAGCGTCGAGCTACAATGAGCAGTTCTTC

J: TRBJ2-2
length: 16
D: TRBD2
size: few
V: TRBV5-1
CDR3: CASSRLAGDGAGELFF
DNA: TGCGCCAGCAGCCGACTAGCGGGGGACGGAGCCGGGGAGCTGTTTTTT

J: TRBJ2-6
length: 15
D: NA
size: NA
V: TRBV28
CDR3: CASRYRDSGANVLTF
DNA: TGTGCCAGCAGATACAGGGATTCTGGGGCCAACGTCCTGACTTTC

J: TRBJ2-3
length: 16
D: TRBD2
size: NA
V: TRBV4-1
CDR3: CASSHGGRGGTDTQYF
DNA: TGCGCCAGCAGCCATGGCGGGAGGGGGGGCACAGATACGCAGTATTTT

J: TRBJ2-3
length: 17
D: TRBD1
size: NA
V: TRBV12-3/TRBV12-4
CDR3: CASSTQGQGLVTDTQYF
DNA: TGTGCCAGCAGTACTCAAGGACAGGGACTGGTCACAGATACGCAGTATTTT

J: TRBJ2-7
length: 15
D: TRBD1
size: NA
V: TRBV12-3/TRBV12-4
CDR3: CASSTGTGVSYEQYF
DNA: TGTGCCAGCAGTACCGGGACAGGGGTTTCCTACGAGCAGTACTTC

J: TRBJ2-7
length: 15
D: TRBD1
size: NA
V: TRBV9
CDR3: CASSARGTGVSEQYF
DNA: TGTGCCAGCAGCGCCCGGGGGACAGGGGTTTCCGAGCAGTACTTC

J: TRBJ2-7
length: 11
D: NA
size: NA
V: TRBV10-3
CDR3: CAIPPMAEQYF
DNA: TGTGCCATTCCCCCGATGGCCGAGCAGTACTTC

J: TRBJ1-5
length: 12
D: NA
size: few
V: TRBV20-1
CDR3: CSIRGTYEPQHF
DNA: TGCAGTATAAGGGGCACTTATGAGCCCCAGCATTTT

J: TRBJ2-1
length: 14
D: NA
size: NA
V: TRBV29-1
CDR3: CSVEEDGGGNEQFF
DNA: TGCAGCGTTGAAGAGGACGGGGGCGGGAATGAGCAGTTCTTC